The rows below give T cell receptor beta chains drawn from one sample of a study of Tregs in tolerant kidney transplant recipients. The antigens these receptors bind are not known. The method was immunoSEQ multiplex PCR; TCRdb's version includes in-frame clones alone and lacks a portion of them. The top ten clones hold 0.3% to 0.45% of a sample with 35,000 to 50,000 clones, about 95% of them seen once. The sequenced sample consisted of Tregs from blood cultured with allogeneic cells. These receptors all stem from a human donor in good health. Each CDR3 is given with its conserved first and last residue. The D gene is left open where the match is weak.

d_call: -
v_call: TRBV5-1
j_call: TRBJ2-1
cdr3_nt: TGCGCCAGCAGCCTTTGGGGTGGTGTGGGAAGGCGTAGTGAGCAGTTCTTC
cdr3_aa: CASSLWGGVGRRSEQFF

d_call: -
v_call: TRBV20-1
j_call: TRBJ2-5
cdr3_nt: TGCAGTGCTGTGAATCAAGAGACCCAGTACTTC
cdr3_aa: CSAVNQETQYF

d_call: -
v_call: TRBV11-2
j_call: TRBJ2-2
cdr3_nt: TGTGCCAGCAGCCGCTCGGGACAATCCACCGGGGAGCTGTTTTTT
cdr3_aa: CASSRSGQSTGELFF

d_call: TRBD1
v_call: TRBV2
j_call: TRBJ1-5
cdr3_nt: TGTGCCAGCAGTGGGGGGACAGGGAGTCAGCCCCAGCATTTT
cdr3_aa: CASSGGTGSQPQHF

d_call: TRBD1
v_call: TRBV7-2
j_call: TRBJ2-4
cdr3_nt: TGTGCCAGCAGCTTAGGGGGGACAGGGGGCATTCAGTACTTC
cdr3_aa: CASSLGGTGGIQYF

d_call: -
v_call: TRBV5-5
j_call: TRBJ1-2
cdr3_nt: TGTGCCAGCAGCTTAGACGTGCAAGTCTATGGCTACACCTTC
cdr3_aa: CASSLDVQVYGYTF

d_call: TRBD2
v_call: TRBV30
j_call: TRBJ2-3
cdr3_nt: TGTGCCTGGAGTGTTGCTAGCGGAGATACGCAGTATTTT
cdr3_aa: CAWSVASGDTQYF

d_call: TRBD2
v_call: TRBV19
j_call: TRBJ2-1
cdr3_nt: TGTGCCAGTAGTAGGACTAGCGGTTCCGCGGAGCAGTTCTTC
cdr3_aa: CASSRTSGSAEQFF

d_call: -
v_call: TRBV4-1
j_call: TRBJ1-5
cdr3_nt: TGCGCCAGCAGCCATCCTGGACAAATCGGCCAGCCCCAGCATTTT
cdr3_aa: CASSHPGQIGQPQHF

d_call: -
v_call: TRBV30
j_call: TRBJ2-4
cdr3_nt: TGTGCCTGGTCCCCGGGGAGCTTACTCTTCATTCAGTACTTC
cdr3_aa: CAWSPGSLLFIQYF

d_call: -
v_call: TRBV20-1
j_call: TRBJ2-5
cdr3_nt: TGCAGTGCTAGAGAAGGGGCGACCCAGTACTTC
cdr3_aa: CSAREGATQYF

d_call: TRBD1
v_call: TRBV7-6
j_call: TRBJ2-7
cdr3_nt: TGTGCCAGCAGCGCTCAAGCCGGGACAGGGGGGTACGAGCAGTACTTC
cdr3_aa: CASSAQAGTGGYEQYF

d_call: -
v_call: TRBV5-1
j_call: TRBJ2-5
cdr3_nt: TGCGCCAGCAGTGGGTCGAGTCTTGGTGAGACCCAGTACTTC
cdr3_aa: CASSGSSLGETQYF

d_call: TRBD2
v_call: TRBV27
j_call: TRBJ2-3
cdr3_nt: TGTGCCAGCAGTTCCCGACTAGCGGGAATAACAGATACGCAGTATTTT
cdr3_aa: CASSSRLAGITDTQYF

d_call: -
v_call: TRBV10-3
j_call: TRBJ2-1
cdr3_nt: TGTGCCATCAGTGAAGCTCTAGCAGGCTACAATGAGCAGTTCTTC
cdr3_aa: CAISEALAGYNEQFF

d_call: TRBD2
v_call: TRBV5-1
j_call: TRBJ2-3
cdr3_nt: TGCGCCAGCAGCCCCGGGACTAGCGGGGGGGTCTGGGATACGCAGTATTTT
cdr3_aa: CASSPGTSGGVWDTQYF

d_call: TRBD2
v_call: TRBV4-1
j_call: TRBJ2-1
cdr3_nt: TGCGCCAGCAGCCAACGGGCGACTAGCGAAAATTACTACAATGAGCAGTTCTTC
cdr3_aa: CASSQRATSENYYNEQFF

d_call: -
v_call: TRBV7-6
j_call: TRBJ1-3
cdr3_nt: TGTGCCAGCAGCTTAGAAGGGGCGAACTCTGGAAACACCATATATTTT
cdr3_aa: CASSLEGANSGNTIYF

d_call: TRBD1
v_call: TRBV5-8
j_call: TRBJ2-7
cdr3_nt: TGTGCCAGCAGCTTCTCCGGACAGGGATCCTACGAGCAGTACTTC
cdr3_aa: CASSFSGQGSYEQYF

d_call: -
v_call: TRBV11-1
j_call: TRBJ2-1
cdr3_nt: TGTGCCAGCAGCTTATGGGAGAACAATGAGCAGTTCTTC
cdr3_aa: CASSLWENNEQFF

d_call: -
v_call: TRBV12-5
j_call: TRBJ2-5
cdr3_nt: TGTGCTAGTGGGGACTACGCGGGTTCGACCCAGTACTTC
cdr3_aa: CASGDYAGSTQYF

d_call: TRBD1
v_call: TRBV15
j_call: TRBJ1-2
cdr3_nt: TGTGCCACCAGCGGCCGGGACAGGGGAATCAACTATGGCTACACCTTC
cdr3_aa: CATSGRDRGINYGYTF

d_call: TRBD2
v_call: TRBV5-1
j_call: TRBJ2-1
cdr3_nt: TGCGCCAGCAGCTGGGGACTAGCGGATGAGCAGTTCTTC
cdr3_aa: CASSWGLADEQFF

d_call: -
v_call: TRBV30
j_call: TRBJ2-1
cdr3_nt: TGTGCCTGGAGCGCTTTTGGGGGAGGACCCAATGAGCAGTTCTTC
cdr3_aa: CAWSAFGGGPNEQFF

d_call: -
v_call: TRBV18
j_call: TRBJ2-3
cdr3_nt: TGTGCCAGCTCACTTTATAACACAGATACGCAGTATTTT
cdr3_aa: CASSLYNTDTQYF

d_call: -
v_call: TRBV10-1
j_call: TRBJ2-1
cdr3_nt: TGCGCCAGCAGTGAGGGTCAGGGGGGATACAATGAGCAGTTCTTC
cdr3_aa: CASSEGQGGYNEQFF

d_call: -
v_call: TRBV13
j_call: TRBJ1-1
cdr3_nt: TGTGCCAGCAGCTTAGGATTAGGGGTCGGCAACACTGAAGCTTTCTTT
cdr3_aa: CASSLGLGVGNTEAFF

d_call: TRBD1
v_call: TRBV6-5
j_call: TRBJ1-2
cdr3_nt: TGTGCCAGCAGGGATGGGACAGGTGGCTACACCTTC
cdr3_aa: CASRDGTGGYTF

d_call: TRBD1
v_call: TRBV5-5
j_call: TRBJ2-5
cdr3_nt: TGTGCCAGCAGCTCCGGGACAGGGGGAGAGACCCAGTACTTC
cdr3_aa: CASSSGTGGETQYF